One and the same sample provided the 7 T cell receptor beta chains below, sequenced in a study of blood T cell repertoires in COVID-19. Generated by immunoSEQ multiplex PCR, the TCRdb table keeps only in-frame clones and is missing some. This sample has just over 250,000 clones, with about 86% found just once. Specimen: PBMCs or T cells enriched from blood (not recorded which). These receptors were obtained from a man aged 30 to 45 with acute COVID-19.

This clone was counted between two and nine times. The same CDR3 arises from other DNA sequences in this sample as well. J is TRBJ2-1 and V is TRBV19; D might be TRBD1 (5 bases). V dropped 7 bases and J dropped 0 bases, with 13 bases sitting between them. The CDR3 runs to 15 residues. Per the germline V gene, CDR1 is LNHDA and CDR2 is SQIVND (reference sequence). The CDR3 bases are TGTGCCAGTACCCCAGACAGAAGCTCCTACAATGAGCAGTTCTTC. Translating gives CASTPDRSSYNEQFF.

The chain has TRBV15 and TRBJ2-5, with D hard to call. Germline CDR1 reads LNHNV; CDR2 reads YYDKDF (reference sequence). The CDR3 has 13 residues. V was pared by 0 bases and J by 5 bases, with 7 bases between. The CDR3: CATSREAQETQYF. CDR3 nucleotide sequence: TGTGCCACCAGCAGAGAGGCACAGGAGACCCAGTACTTC.

The chain joins TRBV30 to TRBJ1-1; 8 nucleotides line up with TRBD1. The CDR3 loop spans 12 amino acids. Germline V CDR1 and CDR2: GTSNPN, SVGIG (reference sequence). V gave up 2 bases and J gave up 10 bases; unmatched junction bases: 6. As DNA, the CDR3 is TGTGCCTGGAGTCAACAGGGGGATGTAGCTTTCTTT. As protein: CAWSQQGDVAFF.

In nucleotides, the CDR3 is TGTGCCACCAGTGATACAGGGATCGCAGATACGCAGTATTTT. This gives the protein CATSDTGIADTQYF. V usage is TRBV24-1 and J usage is TRBJ2-3; tentative D call: TRBD1 (6 bases). Per the germline V gene, CDR1 is KGHDR and CDR2 is SFDVKD. V was trimmed by 3 bases and J by 4 bases, leaving 10 bases between them. The CDR3 has 14 residues.

The chain couples TRBV19 to TRBJ1-2, with D uncertain. The CDR3 loop spans 13 amino acids. Trimming cost V 9 bases and J 0 bases, with 11 bases left between them. The germline gives CDR1 LNHDA, CDR2 SQIVND (reference sequence). DNA for the CDR3: TGTGCCAGCACGTGGGCTCCTAACTATGGCTACACCTTC. As protein: CASTWAPNYGYTF.

The genes are TRBV7-3 and TRBJ2-3, with 15 bases matching TRBD2. The ends lost 5 bases at V and 5 bases at J; junction bases unmatched: 11. The CDR3 covers 18 residues. CDR1 and CDR2 (germline): SGHTA, FQGTGA. In nucleotides, the CDR3 is TGTGCCAGCAGCAGTCCGGGACTAGCGGGGGGAGGAGGAGATACGCAGTATTTT. Translating it yields CASSSPGLAGGGGDTQYF. The whole variable domain, filled in from reference TRBV7-3 and TRBJ2-3, reads GAGVSQTPSNKVTEKGKYVELRCDPISGHTALYWYRQSLGQGPEFLIYFQGTGAADDSGLPNDRFFAVRPEGSVSTLKIQRTERGDSAVYLCASSSPGLAGGGGDTQYFGPGTRLTVL.

V and J are TRBV28 and TRBJ1-2; D is possibly TRBD1 (6 bases). The CDR3 consists of 12 residues. The germline V and J ends were trimmed by 5 bases and 5 bases, with 9 bases remaining between them. Germline V lookup: CDR1 MDHEN, CDR2 SYDVKM. In nucleotides, the CDR3 is TGTGCCAGCAGTCTCCAGGGGTATGGCTACACCTTC. Amino acid sequence: CASSLQGYGYTF.